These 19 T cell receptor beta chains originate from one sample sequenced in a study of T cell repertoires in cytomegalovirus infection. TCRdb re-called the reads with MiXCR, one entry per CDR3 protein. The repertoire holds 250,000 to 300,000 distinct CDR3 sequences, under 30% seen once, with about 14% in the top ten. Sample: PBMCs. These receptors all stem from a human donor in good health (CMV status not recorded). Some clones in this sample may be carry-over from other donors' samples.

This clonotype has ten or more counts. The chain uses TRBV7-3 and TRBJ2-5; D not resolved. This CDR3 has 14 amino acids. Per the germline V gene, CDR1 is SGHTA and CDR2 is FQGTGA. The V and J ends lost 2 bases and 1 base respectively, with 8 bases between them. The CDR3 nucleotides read TGTGCCAGCAGCTTAGCACACCTCCAAGAGACCCAGTACTTC. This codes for CASSLAHLQETQYF. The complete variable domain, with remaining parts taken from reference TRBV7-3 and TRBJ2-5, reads GAGVSQTPSNKVTEKGKYVELRCDPISGHTALYWYRQSLGQGPEFLIYFQGTGAADDSGLPNDRFFAVRPEGSVSTLKIQRTERGDSAVYLCASSLAHLQETQYFGPGTRLLVL.

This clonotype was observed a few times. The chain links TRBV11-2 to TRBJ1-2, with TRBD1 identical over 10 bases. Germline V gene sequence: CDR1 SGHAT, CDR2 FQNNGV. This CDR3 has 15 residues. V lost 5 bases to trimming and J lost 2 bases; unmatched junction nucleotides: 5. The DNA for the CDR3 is TGTGCCAGCAGCGCGGGACAGGGGAACAACTATGGCTACACCTTC. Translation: CASSAGQGNNYGYTF.

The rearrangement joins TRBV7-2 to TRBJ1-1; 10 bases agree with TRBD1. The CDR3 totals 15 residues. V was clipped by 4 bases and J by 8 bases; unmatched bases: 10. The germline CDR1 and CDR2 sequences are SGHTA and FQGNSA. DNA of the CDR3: TGTGCCAGCAGCTCATCGGGACAGGGGACATCCGAAGCTTTCTTT. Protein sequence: CASSSSGQGTSEAFF.

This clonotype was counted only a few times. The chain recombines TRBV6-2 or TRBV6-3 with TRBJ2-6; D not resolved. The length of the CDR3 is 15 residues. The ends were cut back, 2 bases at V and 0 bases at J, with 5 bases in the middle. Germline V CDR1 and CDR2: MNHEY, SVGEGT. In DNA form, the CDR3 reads TGTGCCAGCAGTTACGAAGGCTCTGGGGCCAACGTCCTGACTTTC. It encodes CASSYEGSGANVLTF.

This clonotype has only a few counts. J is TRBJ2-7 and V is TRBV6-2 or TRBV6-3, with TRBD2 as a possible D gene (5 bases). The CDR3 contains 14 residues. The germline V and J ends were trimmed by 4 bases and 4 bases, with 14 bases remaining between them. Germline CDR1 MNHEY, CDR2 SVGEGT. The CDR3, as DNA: TGTGCCAGCAGTTTCACGGGAAGAATTTACGAGCAGTACTTC. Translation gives CASSFTGRIYEQYF.

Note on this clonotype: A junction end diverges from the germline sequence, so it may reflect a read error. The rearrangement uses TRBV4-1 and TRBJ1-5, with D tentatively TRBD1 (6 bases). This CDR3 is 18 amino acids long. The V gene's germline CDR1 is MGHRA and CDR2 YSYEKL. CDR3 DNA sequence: TGTGCCAGCAGCCAAGGGGGGGGCAGATCCCACGCCGGTCAGCCCCAGCATTTT. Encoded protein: CASSQGGGRSHAGQPQHF.

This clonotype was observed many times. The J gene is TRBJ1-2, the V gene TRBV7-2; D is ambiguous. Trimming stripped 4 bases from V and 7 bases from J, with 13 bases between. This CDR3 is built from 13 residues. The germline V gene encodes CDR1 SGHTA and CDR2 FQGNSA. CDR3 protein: CASSSPGPSGYTF. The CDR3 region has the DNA TGTGCCAGCAGCTCCCCCGGCCCTAGTGGCTACACCTTC. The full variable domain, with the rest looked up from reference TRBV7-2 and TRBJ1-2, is GAGVSQSPSNKVTEKGKDVELRCDPISGHTALYWYRQSLGQGLEFLIYFQGNSAPDKSGLPSDRFSAERTGGSVSTLTIQRTQQEDSAVYLCASSSPGPSGYTFGSGTRLTVV.

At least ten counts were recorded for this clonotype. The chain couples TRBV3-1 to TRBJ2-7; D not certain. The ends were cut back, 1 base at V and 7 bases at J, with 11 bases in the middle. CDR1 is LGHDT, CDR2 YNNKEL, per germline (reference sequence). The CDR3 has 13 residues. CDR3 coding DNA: TGTGCCAGCAGCCAAGTTGACATGGGGGAGCAGTACTTC. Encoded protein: CASSQVDMGEQYF.

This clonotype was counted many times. The CDR3 reads CASSLFTGPGNTIYF. The DNA of the CDR3 is TGTGCCAGCAGCCTATTCACAGGGCCTGGAAACACCATATATTTT. This rearrangement joins TRBV7-2 to TRBJ1-3; maybe TRBD1 (6 bases). The CDR3 runs 15 residues. Per germline, CDR1 SGHTA and CDR2 FQGNSA. V dropped 5 bases and J dropped 2 bases, with 13 bases sitting between them.

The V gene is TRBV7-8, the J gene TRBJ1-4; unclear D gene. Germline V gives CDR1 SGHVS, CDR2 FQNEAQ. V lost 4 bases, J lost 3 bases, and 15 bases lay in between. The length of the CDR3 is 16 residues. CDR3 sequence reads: CASSSGALSPNEKLFF. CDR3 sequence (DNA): TGTGCCAGCAGCTCTGGAGCCCTCAGCCCTAATGAAAAACTGTTTTTT.

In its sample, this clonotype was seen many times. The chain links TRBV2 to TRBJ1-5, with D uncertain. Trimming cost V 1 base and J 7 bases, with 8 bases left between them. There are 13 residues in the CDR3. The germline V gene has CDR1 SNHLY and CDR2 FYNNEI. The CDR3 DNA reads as TGTGCCAGCAGTGAAGAAGGAAACCAGCCCCAGCATTTT. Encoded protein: CASSEEGNQPQHF.

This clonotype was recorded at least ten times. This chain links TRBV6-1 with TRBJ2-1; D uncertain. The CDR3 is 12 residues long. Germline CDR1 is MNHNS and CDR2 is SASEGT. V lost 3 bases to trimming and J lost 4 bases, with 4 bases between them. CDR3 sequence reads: CASSEVYNEQFF. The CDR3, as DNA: TGTGCCAGCAGTGAGGTATACAATGAGCAGTTCTTC.

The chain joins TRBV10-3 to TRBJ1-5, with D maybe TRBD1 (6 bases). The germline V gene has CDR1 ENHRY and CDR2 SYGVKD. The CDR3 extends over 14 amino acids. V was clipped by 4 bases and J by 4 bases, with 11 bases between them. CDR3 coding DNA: TGTGCCATCAGTGGAGGTCAGGGGAATCAGCCCCAGCATTTT. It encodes CAISGGQGNQPQHF.

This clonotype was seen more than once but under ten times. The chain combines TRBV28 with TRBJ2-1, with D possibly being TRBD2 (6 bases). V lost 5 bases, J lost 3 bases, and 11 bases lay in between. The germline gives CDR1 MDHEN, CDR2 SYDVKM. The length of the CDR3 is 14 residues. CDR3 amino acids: CASSPTGVYNEQFF. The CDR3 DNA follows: TGTGCCAGCAGTCCCACGGGAGTCTACAATGAGCAGTTCTTC.

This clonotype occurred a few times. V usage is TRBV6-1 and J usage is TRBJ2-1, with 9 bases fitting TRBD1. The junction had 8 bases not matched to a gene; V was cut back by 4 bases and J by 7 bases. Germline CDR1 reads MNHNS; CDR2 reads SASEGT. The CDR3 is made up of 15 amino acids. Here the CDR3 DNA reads TGTGCCAGCAGTGGCCGGGACAGGGTTATGAATGAGCAGTTCTTC. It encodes CASSGRDRVMNEQFF.

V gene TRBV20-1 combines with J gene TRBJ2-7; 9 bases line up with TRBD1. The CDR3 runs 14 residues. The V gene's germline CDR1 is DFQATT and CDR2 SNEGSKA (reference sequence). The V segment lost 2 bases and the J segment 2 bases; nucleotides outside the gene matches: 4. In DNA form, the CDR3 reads TGCAGTGCTAGACTGGGACAGGGACCCTACGAGCAGTACTTC. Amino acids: CSARLGQGPYEQYF.

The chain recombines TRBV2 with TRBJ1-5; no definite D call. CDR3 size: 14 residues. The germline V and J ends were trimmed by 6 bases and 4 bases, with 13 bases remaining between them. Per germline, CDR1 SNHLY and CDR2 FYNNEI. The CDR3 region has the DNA TGTGCCAGCAGCCTCCGGGCCTTGAATCAGCCCCAGCATTTT. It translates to CASSLRALNQPQHF.

The CDR3 DNA follows: TGTGCCAGCAGCGCTAGAAGGGGAGGGGGCACTGAAGCTTTCTTT. Translating it yields CASSARRGGGTEAFF. The chain links TRBV7-2 to TRBJ1-1, with D possibly matching TRBD1 (6 bases). The V and J ends lost 5 bases and 4 bases respectively, with 17 bases between them. Germline loops: CDR1 SGHTA, CDR2 FQGNSA. The CDR3 has 15 amino acids.

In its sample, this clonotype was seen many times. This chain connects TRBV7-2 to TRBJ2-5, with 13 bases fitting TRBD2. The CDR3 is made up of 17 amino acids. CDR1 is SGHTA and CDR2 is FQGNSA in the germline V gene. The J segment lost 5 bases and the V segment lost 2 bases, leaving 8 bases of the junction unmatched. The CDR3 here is CASSLSFKLAGGETQYF. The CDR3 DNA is TGTGCCAGCAGCTTATCATTCAAACTAGCGGGAGGGGAGACCCAGTACTTC.